This T cell receptor beta chain was sequenced in a study of blood T cells in healthy people across ages. This clonotype has more than one count but fewer than ten. The CDR3 consists of 13 residues. Germline CDR1 is SGHTA and CDR2 is FQGTGA. The germline V and J ends were trimmed by 2 bases and 10 bases, with 12 bases remaining between them. Primers used in a second PCR of about 7 to 12 cycles were a sample-barcoded 5' primer and a J-beta primer mix. TCRdb fed the 5' RACE reads into MiXCR, producing one record per CDR3 protein. The table includes 1.6 million or so distinct CDR3 sequences, roughly 30% detected once.

The specimen was blood. The clonotype was recovered from a woman in her thirties in good health. The rearrangement uses TRBV7-3 and TRBJ2-1; possibly TRBD1 or TRBD2 for D (5 bases each). In nucleotides, the CDR3 is TGTGCCAGCAGCTTACTGGGGGTCGGCGAGCAGTTCTTC. This encodes CASSLLGVGEQFF. Using reference TRBV7-3 and TRBJ2-1 for the parts outside the CDR3, the full variable domain is GAGVSQTPSNKVTEKGKYVELRCDPISGHTALYWYRQSLGQGPEFLIYFQGTGAADDSGLPNDRFFAVRPEGSVSTLKIQRTERGDSAVYLCASSLLGVGEQFFGPGTRLTVL.